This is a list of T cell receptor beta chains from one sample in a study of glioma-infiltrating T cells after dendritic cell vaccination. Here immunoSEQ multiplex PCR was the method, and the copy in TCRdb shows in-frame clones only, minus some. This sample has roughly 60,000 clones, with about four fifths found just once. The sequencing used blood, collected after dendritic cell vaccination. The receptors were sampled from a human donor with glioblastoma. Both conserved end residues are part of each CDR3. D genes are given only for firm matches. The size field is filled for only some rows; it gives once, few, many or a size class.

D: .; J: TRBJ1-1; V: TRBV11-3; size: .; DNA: TGTGCCAGCAGCCAATGGGACAACCCGAACACTGAAGCTTTCTTT; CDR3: CASSQWDNPNTEAFF
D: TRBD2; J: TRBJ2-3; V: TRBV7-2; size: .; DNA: TGTGCCAGCAGCTTTGCGGGGGGCACCGGAGATACGCAGTATTTT; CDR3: CASSFAGGTGDTQYF
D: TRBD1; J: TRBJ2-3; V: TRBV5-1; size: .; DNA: TGCGCCACCCGGACAGGGGATAGCACAGATACGCAGTATTTT; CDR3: CATRTGDSTDTQYF
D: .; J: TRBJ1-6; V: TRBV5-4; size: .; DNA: TGTGCCAGCAGTTTCTATCCGGGGGGGAGACGTGATTCACCCCTCCACTTT; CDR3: CASSFYPGGRRDSPLHF
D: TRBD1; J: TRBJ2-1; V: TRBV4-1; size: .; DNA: TGCGCCAGCAGCTCCTACAGGGACAGGGGCTACAATGAGCAGTTCTTC; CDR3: CASSSYRDRGYNEQFF
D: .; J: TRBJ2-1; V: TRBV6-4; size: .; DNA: TGTGCCAGCAGTGACTCCCGGGATCCTACACGGGAGCAGTTCTTC; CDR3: CASSDSRDPTREQFF
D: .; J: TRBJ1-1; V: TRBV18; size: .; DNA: TGTGCCAGCTCACGACAGACTGAAGCTTTCTTT; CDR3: CASSRQTEAFF
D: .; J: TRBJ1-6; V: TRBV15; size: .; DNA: TGTGCCACCAGCGGCCCCCCGGGGACAAAAAATTCACCCCTCCACTTT; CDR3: CATSGPPGTKNSPLHF
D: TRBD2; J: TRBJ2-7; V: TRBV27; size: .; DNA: TGTGCCAGCAGTTTTAGCGGGGGCACCTACGAGCAGTACTTC; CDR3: CASSFSGGTYEQYF
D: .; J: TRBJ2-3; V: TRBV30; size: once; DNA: TGTGCCTGGAGTGTAGCAATAGCTAGCACAGATACGCAGTATTTT; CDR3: CAWSVAIASTDTQYF
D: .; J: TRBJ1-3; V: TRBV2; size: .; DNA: TGTGCCAGCAGTTGGACAGCCTCTGGAAACACCATATATTTT; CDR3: CASSWTASGNTIYF
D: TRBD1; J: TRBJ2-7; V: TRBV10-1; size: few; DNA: TGCGCCAGCAGCGGACAGGACACCTACGAGCAGTACTTC; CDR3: CASSGQDTYEQYF
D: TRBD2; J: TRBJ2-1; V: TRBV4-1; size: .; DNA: TGCGCCAGCAGCCAAGCCCCCGGGGGGGCCATAAATGAGCAGTTCTTC; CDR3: CASSQAPGGAINEQFF
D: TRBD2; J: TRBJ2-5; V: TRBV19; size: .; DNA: TGTGCCAGTAGCCTTCTACTAGCGGGGGGGAAAGAGACCCAGTACTTC; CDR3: CASSLLLAGGKETQYF
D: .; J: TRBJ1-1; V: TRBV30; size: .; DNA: TGTGCCTGGGGGCAAAAACCGAACACTGAAGCTTTCTTT; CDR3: CAWGQKPNTEAFF
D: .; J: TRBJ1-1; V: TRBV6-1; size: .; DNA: TGTGCCAGCAGTGAAAGTGGGGCGGGGGTCACTGAAGCTTTCTTT; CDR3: CASSESGAGVTEAFF
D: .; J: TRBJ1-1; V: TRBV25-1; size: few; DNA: TGTGCCAGCAGTCAAGGACAATCAGGGGACACTGAAGCTTTCTTT; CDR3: CASSQGQSGDTEAFF
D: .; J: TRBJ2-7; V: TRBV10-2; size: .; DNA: TGCGCCAGCCAACAAGGGGGCTCCTACGAGCAGTACTTC; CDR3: CASQQGGSYEQYF
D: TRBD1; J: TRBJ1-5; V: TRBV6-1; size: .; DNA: TGTGCCAGCAGTGCAAAAGGAGTTGTGGGACAGGGTTCAGATCAGCCCCAGCATTTT; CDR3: CASSAKGVVGQGSDQPQHF
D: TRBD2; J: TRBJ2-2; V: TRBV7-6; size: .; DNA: TGTGCCAGCAGCTTAGATGCCGGCGGGGGGGCGGCCACCGGGGAGCTGTTTTTT; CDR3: CASSLDAGGGAATGELFF
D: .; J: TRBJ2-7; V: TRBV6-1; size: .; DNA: TGTGCCAGCGCAGCTGGGGGCACCTACGAGCAGTACTTC; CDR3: CASAAGGTYEQYF
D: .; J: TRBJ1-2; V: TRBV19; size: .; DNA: TGTGCCAGTAATGCCGCGAACAGTCGGAGGTATGGCTACACCTTC; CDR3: CASNAANSRRYGYTF
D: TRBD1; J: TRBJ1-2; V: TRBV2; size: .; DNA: TGTGCCAGCGACAGGGGGCCCTATGGCTACACCTTC; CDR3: CASDRGPYGYTF
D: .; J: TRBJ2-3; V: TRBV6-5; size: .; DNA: TGTGCCGCCCGGGGGGCTGGAGATACGCAGTATTTT; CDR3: CAARGAGDTQYF
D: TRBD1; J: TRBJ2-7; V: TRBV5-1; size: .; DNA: TGCGCCAGCAGCTTGTATACTGGACAGGGGTTGAGCGAGCAGTACTTC; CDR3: CASSLYTGQGLSEQYF
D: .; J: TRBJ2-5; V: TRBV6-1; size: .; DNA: TGTGCCAGCAGTGAGCTGGGGGCGGTGGAGACCCAGTACTTC; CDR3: CASSELGAVETQYF
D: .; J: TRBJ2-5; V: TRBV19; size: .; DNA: TGTGCCAGTAGTATCATAGGGGAAGAGACCCAGTACTTC; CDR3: CASSIIGEETQYF
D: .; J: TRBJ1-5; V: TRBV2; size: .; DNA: TGTGCCAGCAGTGAAGATTACAGAATTAATCAGCCCCAGCATTTT; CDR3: CASSEDYRINQPQHF
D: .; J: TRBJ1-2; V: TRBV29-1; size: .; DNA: TGCAGCGTTGAAAGACAAAATAACTATGGCTACACCTTC; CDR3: CSVERQNNYGYTF
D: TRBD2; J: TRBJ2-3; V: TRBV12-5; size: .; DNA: TGTGCTAGTGGTTTAGCTCGAACTAGCGGGGGGGCCGTAGATACGCAGTATTTT; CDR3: CASGLARTSGGAVDTQYF
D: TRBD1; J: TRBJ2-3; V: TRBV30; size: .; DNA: TGTGCCTGGAGTTTAGACAGGGGAGGCACAGATACGCAGTATTTT; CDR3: CAWSLDRGGTDTQYF
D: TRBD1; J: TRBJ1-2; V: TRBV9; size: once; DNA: TGTGCCAGCAGGCCAATTGGACAGGGGGCGGTCGGCTACACCTTC; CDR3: CASRPIGQGAVGYTF